The following is a T cell receptor (beta chain) sequence with its context. Per the study methods: Reference gene primer amplification in the assay estimated nucleated cell counts. Measured with immunoSEQ multiplex PCR; TCRdb has only the in-frame clones, and not every one. The D gene and trimming were derived from the DNA, and the V and J assignments and clone size from that table. Of about 210,000 clones in the sample, 70% to 90% are singletons; the top ten hold 2.4%. The record originates from a study of blood T cell repertoires in COVID-19. The overall study: The study drew acute and convalescent COVID-19 samples from the United States, Italy and Spain.

This sequence originates from a woman in her 70s with COVID-19, enrolled during active disease. Sequencing input: peripheral blood.

CDR3 DNA sequence: TGCGCCAGCAGTCAATCGGGGCAGGGTATAGTTGGGGGCTACACCTTC. Its protein is CASSQSGQGIVGGYTF. The V and J genes are TRBV23-1 and TRBJ1-2; the D gene is possibly TRBD1 (5 bases). TRBV23-1 is designated an ORF whose function remains uncertain. V lost 0 bases, J lost 8 bases, and 19 bases lay in between. CDR3 length equals 16 residues.